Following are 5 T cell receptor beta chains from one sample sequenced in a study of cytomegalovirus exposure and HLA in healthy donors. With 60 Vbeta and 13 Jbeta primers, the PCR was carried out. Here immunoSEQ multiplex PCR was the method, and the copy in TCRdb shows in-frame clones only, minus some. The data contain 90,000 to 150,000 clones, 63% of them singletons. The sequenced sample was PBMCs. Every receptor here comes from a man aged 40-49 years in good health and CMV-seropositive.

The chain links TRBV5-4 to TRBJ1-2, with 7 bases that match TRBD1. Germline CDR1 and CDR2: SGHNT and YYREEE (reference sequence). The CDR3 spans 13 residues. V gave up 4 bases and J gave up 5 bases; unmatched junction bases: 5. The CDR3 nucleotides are TGTGCCAGCAGCGGGGACAGCCTTTATGGCTACACCTTC. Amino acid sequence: CASSGDSLYGYTF. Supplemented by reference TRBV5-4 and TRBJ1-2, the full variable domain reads ETGVTQSPTHLIKTRGQQVTLRCSSQSGHNTVSWYQQALGQGPQFIFQYYREEENGRGNFPPRFSGLQFPNYSSELNVNALELDDSALYLCASSGDSLYGYTFGSGTRLTVV.

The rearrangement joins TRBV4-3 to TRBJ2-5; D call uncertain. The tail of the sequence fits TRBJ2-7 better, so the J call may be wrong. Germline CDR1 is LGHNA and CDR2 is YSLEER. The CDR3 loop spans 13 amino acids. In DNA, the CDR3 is TGCGCCAGCAGCCAAGAAATTGCGTCCGAGCAGTACTTC. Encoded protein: CASSQEIASEQYF.

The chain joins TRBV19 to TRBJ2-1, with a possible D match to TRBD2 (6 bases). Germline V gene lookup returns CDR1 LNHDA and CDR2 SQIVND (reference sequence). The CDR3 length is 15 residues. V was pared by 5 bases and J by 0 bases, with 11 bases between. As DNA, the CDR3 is TGTGCCAGTAGTTGGGACTCCAACTCCTACAATGAGCAGTTCTTC. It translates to CASSWDSNSYNEQFF.

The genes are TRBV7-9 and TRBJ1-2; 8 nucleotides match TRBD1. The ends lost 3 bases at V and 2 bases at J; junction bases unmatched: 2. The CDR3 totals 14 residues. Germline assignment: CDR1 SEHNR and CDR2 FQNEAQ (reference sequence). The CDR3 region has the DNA TGTGCCAGCAGCTTGCAGGGGGCAAACTATGGCTACACCTTC. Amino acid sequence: CASSLQGANYGYTF.

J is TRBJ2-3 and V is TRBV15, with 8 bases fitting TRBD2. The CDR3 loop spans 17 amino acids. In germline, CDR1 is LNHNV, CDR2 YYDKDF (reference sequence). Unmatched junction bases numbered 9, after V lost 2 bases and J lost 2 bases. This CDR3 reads CATSRTSGGASTDTQYF. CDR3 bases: TGTGCCACCAGCAGAACTAGCGGAGGGGCCTCCACAGATACGCAGTATTTT.